This T cell receptor beta chain was observed in a study of cytomegalovirus exposure and HLA in healthy donors. The CDR3 runs 13 residues. Trimming cost V 5 bases and J 7 bases, with 14 bases left between them. The germline CDR1 and CDR2 sequences are MNHEY and SVGAGI. Both 60 Vbeta primers and 13 Jbeta primers went into the PCR. Data came from immunoSEQ multiplex PCR; TCRdb stores just in-frame clones and leaves some out. The profile shows 100,000 or so clones, 74% of them singletons. The V gene is TRBV6-5, the J gene TRBJ1-2; D may be TRBD1 (6 bases). This clonotype originated in a human donor in good health. Input material: PBMCs. In DNA, the CDR3 is TGTGCCAGCAGTCAAACCCGACAGGTTGGCTACACCTTC. Protein sequence: CASSQTRQVGYTF.